This T cell receptor (beta chain) originates from a study of T cell responses to AZD1222 COVID-19 vaccine. Study background: The analysis combined second doses at about 4 or about 12 weeks. Study results and limitations: There were repertoire samples only from the period after the peak T cell response. A rise in Spike-specific TCR breadth and depth followed two AZD1222 doses. Baseline serostatus was positive in only a handful of AZD1222 recipients.

Germline trimming cut 2 bases from V and 3 bases from J; bases unmatched to any gene: 1. Germline loops: CDR1 SGHRS, CDR2 YFSETQ. The CDR3 loop spans 14 amino acids. Here immunoSEQ multiplex PCR was the method, and the copy in TCRdb shows in-frame clones only, minus some. This repertoire shows about 35,000 clones, 86% found once; its top ten account for 5.5% to 7.5%. Notes on this clone: Its matching antigen is unknown.

This chain uses TRBV5-1 with TRBJ2-1, with TRBD2 matching 8 bases. The sample was peripheral blood, taken on day 0 of AZD1222 vaccination. This receptor was identified in an adult in good health. The CDR3 spells CASSLAGVYNEQFF. The CDR3 region has the DNA TGCGCCAGCAGCTTAGCGGGGGTCTACAATGAGCAGTTCTTC.